The next 25 T cell receptor beta chains were all read from a single sample in a study of blood T cell repertoires in COVID-19. Assay: immunoSEQ multiplex PCR; the TCRdb copy retains only in-frame clones and omits some. The sample lists around 330,000 clones, about 91% occurring once. The sample taken for sequencing was PBMCs or T cells enriched from blood (not recorded which). These receptors all come from a middle-aged woman who had recovered from COVID-19.

The chain carries TRBV23-1 and TRBJ1-3, with TRBD1 as a possible D gene (5 bases). TRBV23-1 is noted as an ORF with a role that remains uncertain. The CDR3 covers 15 residues. The V gene lost 0 bases and the J gene lost 2 bases, with 8 bases spanning the gap. For the CDR3, the DNA is TGCGCCAGCAGTCAATCTGCAGGGACTGGAAACACCATATATTTT. Protein sequence: CASSQSAGTGNTIYF.

A few counts support this clone. The chain links TRBV7-2 to TRBJ2-3; a weak D match, TRBD1 (6 bases). This CDR3 has 15 amino acids. Germline values: CDR1 SGHTA, CDR2 FQGNSA. V lost 10 bases and J lost 4, with 21 bases in between. The DNA for the CDR3 is TGTGCCACTGACCCCGGGACAACCAACTCAGATACGCAGTATTTT. Protein: CATDPGTTNSDTQYF.

This clone was detected only once. The chain links TRBV10-2 to TRBJ1-2; D unclear. The CDR3 runs to 13 residues. V was pared by 3 bases and J by 8 bases, with 13 bases between. CDR1 WSHSY and CDR2 SAAADI come from the germline V gene. CDR3 DNA sequence: TGCGCCAGCAGTGACCCATCATCGGGGGGCTACACCTTC. Translation: CASSDPSSGGYTF.

The table lists this clone with a count of one. The rearrangement uses TRBV18 and TRBJ1-2, with 8 positions matching TRBD1. CDR1 KGHSH and CDR2 LQKENI come from the germline V gene. The V segment lost 5 bases and the J segment 3 bases; nucleotides outside the gene matches: 14. This CDR3 is 17 amino acids long. The CDR3 sequence: CASSSVQGASKDYGYTF. In DNA, the CDR3 is TGTGCCAGCTCATCCGTTCAGGGGGCGAGTAAGGACTATGGCTACACCTTC.

CDR3 loop: CARGGAYTEAFF. The CDR3 DNA sequence: TGTGCCAGAGGGGGCGCTTACACTGAAGCTTTCTTT. V usage is TRBV19 and J usage is TRBJ1-1, with 7 bases identical to TRBD1. The junction had 4 bases not matched to a gene; V was cut back by 9 bases and J by 3 bases. Germline V gene data show CDR1 as LNHDA and CDR2 as SQIVND (reference sequence). This CDR3 is 12 amino acids long.

CDR3 protein: CAIRAAGDLFNEQFF. In nucleotides, the CDR3 is TGTGCCATCCGGGCTGCGGGGGACCTCTTCAATGAGCAGTTCTTC. The J gene is TRBJ2-1, the V gene TRBV10-3, with TRBD2 identical over 7 bases. CDR1 and CDR2 from the germline V gene are ENHRY and SYGVKD. The CDR3 has 15 residues. Losses at the gene ends were 8 bases for V and 6 bases for J; bases not matched to a gene: 13.

This clone was seen just once. The rearrangement joins TRBV2 to TRBJ2-1, with a possible D match to TRBD2 (6 bases). Germline V gives CDR1 SNHLY, CDR2 FYNNEI. V gave up 2 bases and J gave up 7 bases, with 9 bases separating them. The CDR3 spans 13 residues. The CDR3 bases are TGTGCCAGCAGTGAATATGGGGGGAATGAGCAGTTCTTC. Encoded protein: CASSEYGGNEQFF.

This clone showed up just once. The chain joins TRBV5-4 to TRBJ2-3; TRBD2 matches 8 bases. Germline-derived CDR1 and CDR2 are SGHNT and YYREEE (reference sequence). This CDR3 has 15 amino acids. With V trimmed by 4 bases and J by 1 base, 5 bases remained unmatched. The CDR3, as DNA: TGTGCCAGCAGCCTGGTGCGGGGGGGCACAGATACGCAGTATTTT. Its protein is CASSLVRGGTDTQYF.

This clone has just one count. The chain has TRBV7-6 and TRBJ2-5, with D possibly being TRBD2 (6 bases). V was trimmed by 5 bases and J by 4 bases, leaving 11 bases between them. The length of the CDR3 is 13 residues. CDR1 SGHVS and CDR2 FNYEAQ come from the germline V gene. The CDR3: CASSGTWVETQYF. CDR3 coding DNA: TGTGCCAGCAGCGGGACTTGGGTAGAGACCCAGTACTTC.

This chain links TRBV30 with TRBJ1-3, with TRBD1 identical over 7 bases. The CDR3 totals 11 residues. V lost 5 bases, J lost 8 bases, and 3 bases stayed unmatched. Germline loops: CDR1 GTSNPN, CDR2 SVGIG (reference sequence). CDR3: CAWAGQDTIYF. The CDR3 bases are TGTGCCTGGGCCGGACAGGACACCATATATTTT.

This rearrangement joins TRBV9 to TRBJ2-3; D is unresolved. Trimming pared 0 bases from V and 0 bases from J, leaving 8 bases between. CDR1 SGDLS and CDR2 YYNGEE come from the germline V gene. The CDR3 is 15 amino acids. The CDR3 coding sequence is TGTGCCAGCAGCGTAGAGGCGACTAGCACAGATACGCAGTATTTT. It translates to CASSVEATSTDTQYF. Drawing the rest from reference TRBV9 and TRBJ2-3, the complete variable domain is DSGVTQTPKHLITATGQRVTLRCSPRSGDLSVYWYQQSLDQGLQFLIQYYNGEERAKGNILERFSAQQFPDLHSELNLSSLELGDSALYFCASSVEATSTDTQYFGPGTRLTVL.

The V call is TRBV19, the J call TRBJ2-1, with 11 positions matching TRBD2. The V gene end was trimmed by 2 bases and the J gene end by 1 base; junction bases not matched to a gene: 1. CDR3 size: 16 residues. Germline CDR1 is LNHDA and CDR2 is SQIVND (reference sequence). CDR3 bases: TGTGCCAGTAGTATAACTAGCGGGGGTTCCTACAATGAGCAGTTCTTC. It encodes CASSITSGGSYNEQFF.

CDR3 amino acids: CASSKSTGTEAFF. The CDR3 nucleotides read TGTGCCAGCAGCAAGTCAACGGGGACTGAAGCTTTCTTT. The chain combines TRBV6-5 with TRBJ1-1; no reliable D call. The CDR3 is made up of 13 amino acids. Germline loops: CDR1 MNHEY, CDR2 SVGAGI. V was cut by 6 bases and J by 5 bases, with 13 bases left in between.

This clone has a handful of counts. The chain has TRBV29-1 and TRBJ2-1, with 12 bases matching TRBD2. The CDR3 extends over 14 amino acids. Trimming at V came to 5 bases and at J to 6 bases, leaving 5 bases not matched to a gene. CDR1 is SQVTM, CDR2 ANQGSEA, per germline. Here the CDR3 DNA reads TGCAGCGTTTCCCTAGCGGGAGGGATCAATGAGCAGTTCTTC. This encodes CSVSLAGGINEQFF.

The J gene is TRBJ2-5, the V gene TRBV28; D gene uncertain. V was cut by 3 bases and J by 5 bases, with 4 bases left in between. The V gene's germline CDR1 is MDHEN and CDR2 SYDVKM. This CDR3 spans 11 amino acids. CDR3: CASSFRETQYF. The CDR3 DNA sequence: TGTGCCAGCAGTTTCAGGGAGACCCAGTACTTC.

The chain has TRBV7-8 and TRBJ2-5; D remains ambiguous. Trimming cost V 7 bases and J 2 bases, with 5 bases left between them. Germline loops: CDR1 SGHVS, CDR2 FQNEAQ. The CDR3 consists of 11 residues. The chain's CDR3 is CASTLQETQYF. The CDR3 DNA is TGTGCCAGCACCCTGCAAGAGACCCAGTACTTC.

The rearrangement links TRBV5-8 to TRBJ2-2; tentatively, D is TRBD2 (6 bases). The ends were cut back, 3 bases at V and 1 base at J, with 10 bases in the middle. Looked up from germline, CDR1 is SGHTS and CDR2 is YDEGEE. The length of the CDR3 is 15 residues. This CDR3 reads CASSSGLQNTGELFF. CDR3 nucleotide sequence: TGTGCCAGCAGCTCGGGACTTCAGAACACCGGGGAGCTGTTTTTT.

This rearrangement joins TRBV29-1 to TRBJ1-2; D gene unclear. The CDR3 runs to 11 residues. Germline lookup yields CDR1 SQVTM and CDR2 ANQGSEA. Trimming left V 4 bases short and J 6 bases short, with 9 bases between. The CDR3 sequence is CSVAPEDGYTF. In DNA form, the CDR3 reads TGCAGCGTTGCCCCGGAGGATGGCTACACCTTC.

This rearrangement joins TRBV5-1 to TRBJ2-7, with D possibly being TRBD2 (6 bases). There are 17 residues in the CDR3. The V and J ends lost 0 bases and 7 bases respectively, with 23 bases between them. The germline V gene encodes CDR1 SGHRS and CDR2 YFSETQ. This chain's CDR3 is CASSLVSGTTGSEEQYF. The CDR3 DNA reads TGCGCCAGCAGCTTGGTTAGCGGCACCACCGGTTCGGAAGAGCAGTACTTC.

This chain connects TRBV4-3 to TRBJ1-3, with 8 bases that match TRBD1. Germline V gene data show CDR1 as LGHNA and CDR2 as YSLEER. J was trimmed by 2 bases and V by 4 bases; bases with no gene match: 7. The CDR3 extends over 16 amino acids. The CDR3 DNA reads as TGCGCCAGCAGCCCGGTGGCAGGGGGCACTGGAAACACCATATATTTT. It encodes CASSPVAGGTGNTIYF.

In this sample, this clone turned up a few times. The chain links TRBV19 to TRBJ2-4, with D maybe TRBD2 (6 bases). Deletions cut 3 bases from V and 8 bases from J, with 14 bases between. Germline values: CDR1 LNHDA, CDR2 SQIVND (reference sequence). This CDR3 region has 14 residues. The CDR3 DNA is TGTGCCAGTAGTATGGTGCAGAGGAGGGACATTCAGTACTTC. Amino acids: CASSMVQRRDIQYF.

V is TRBV9 and J is TRBJ2-5; TRBD2 matches at 10 bases. The CDR3 is 15 amino acids. V was clipped by 0 bases and J by 4 bases; unmatched bases: 3. CDR1 and CDR2 from the germline V gene are SGDLS and YYNGEE. CDR3 sequence: CASSVEIAGGETQYF. CDR3 nucleotides: TGTGCCAGCAGCGTAGAGATAGCGGGAGGAGAGACCCAGTACTTC. Full variable domain (missing parts from reference TRBV9 and TRBJ2-5): DSGVTQTPKHLITATGQRVTLRCSPRSGDLSVYWYQQSLDQGLQFLIQYYNGEERAKGNILERFSAQQFPDLHSELNLSSLELGDSALYFCASSVEIAGGETQYFGPGTRLLVL.

The V and J genes are TRBV19 and TRBJ1-4, with 7 bases lining up with TRBD1. This CDR3 region has 14 residues. The V and J ends lost 5 bases and 5 bases, in that order; junction bases with no gene match: 5. Per the germline V gene, CDR1 is LNHDA and CDR2 is SQIVND (reference sequence). In DNA, the CDR3 is TGTGCCAGTAGTCAGACAGGGCAAAATGAAAAACTGTTTTTT. Its translation: CASSQTGQNEKLFF.

V and J are TRBV28 and TRBJ2-7; TRBD1 aligns across 7 bases. This CDR3 region has 15 residues. Germline CDR1 reads MDHEN; CDR2 reads SYDVKM. V gave up 5 bases and J gave up 3 bases; unmatched junction bases: 10. As DNA, the CDR3 is TGTGCCAGCAGTAGTACCGGACAGGCCATCTACGAGCAGTACTTC. This gives the protein CASSSTGQAIYEQYF. Variable domain in full (rest from reference TRBV28 and TRBJ2-7): DVKVTQSSRYLVKRTGEKVFLECVQDMDHENMFWYRQDPGLGLRLIYFSYDVKMKEKGDIPEGYSVSREKKERFSLILESASTNQTSMYLCASSSTGQAIYEQYFGPGTRLTVT.

The V and J genes are TRBV5-1 and TRBJ2-3; 9 bases agree with TRBD2. After removal of 4 bases from V and 0 bases from J, the junction contained 6 bases not matched to a gene. The CDR3 totals 16 residues. Germline V gene sequence: CDR1 SGHRS, CDR2 YFSETQ. The DNA of the CDR3 is TGCGCCAGCAGCGCCGGACTAGCGAGGAGCACAGATACGCAGTATTTT. This gives the protein CASSAGLARSTDTQYF.